Following are 11 T cell receptor beta chains from one sample sequenced in a study of T cells after yellow fever vaccination. TCRdb re-analysed the 5' RACE reads in MiXCR, keeping a single row per CDR3 protein. The table has some 290,000 distinct CDR3 sequences, approximately 12% seen once. This specimen consisted of CD4+ T cells sorted from PBMCs, obtained 45 days after the yellow fever booster vaccination. The origin of the receptors is a man aged 18 to 29 who received the YFV17D yellow fever vaccine.

The chain joins TRBV9 to TRBJ2-5, with TRBD2 matching 8 bases. Germline V gives CDR1 SGDLS, CDR2 YYNGEE. V gave up 2 bases and J gave up 1 base; unmatched junction bases: 7. The CDR3 is 16 residues long. CDR3 bases: TGTGCCAGCAGCGTGTCGGGCGGGGGGATCCAAGAGACCCAGTACTTC. It translates to CASSVSGGGIQETQYF.

This clonotype came up a few times. The rearrangement joins TRBV7-9 to TRBJ2-5; D is perhaps TRBD2 (10 bases). V was clipped by 5 bases and J by 0 bases, with 25 bases between them. CDR1 and CDR2 (germline): SEHNR, FQNEAQ (reference sequence). CDR3 length: 19 amino acids. For the CDR3, the DNA is TGTGCCAGCAGCGCTGACAGGGGGAAAGCGGGGGGGTACCAAGAGACCCAGTACTTC. This sequence encodes CASSADRGKAGGYQETQYF.

This clonotype was found many times. The rearrangement uses TRBV3-1 and TRBJ2-7; no firm D call. This CDR3 is 12 amino acids long. The V end lost 1 base, the J end lost 1 base, and 2 bases lay between the germline ends. Germline V gene lookup returns CDR1 LGHDT and CDR2 YNNKEL (reference sequence). CDR3 coding DNA: TGTGCCAGCAGCCAAGGTTCCTACGAGCAGTACTTC. It codes for CASSQGSYEQYF.

This clonotype was counted at least ten times. The chain recombines TRBV7-6 with TRBJ2-1; unclear D gene. Trimming pared 5 bases from V and 5 bases from J, leaving 10 bases between. The CDR3 spans 13 residues. Germline V gene sequence: CDR1 SGHVS, CDR2 FNYEAQ. The CDR3 nucleotides are TGTGCCAGCAGCAACTGGAATAACAATGAGCAGTTCTTC. As protein: CASSNWNNNEQFF.

The CDR3 DNA follows: TGCAGTGCTGAAAACGGGACCACAAAGACCCAGTACTTC. Its translation: CSAENGTTKTQYF. The chain couples TRBV20-1 to TRBJ2-5; the D call may be TRBD1 or TRBD2 (5 bases each). Trimming took 5 bases from V and 6 from J, leaving 16 bases between them. This CDR3 contains 13 residues. In germline, CDR1 is DFQATT, CDR2 SNEGSKA (reference sequence).

This clonotype was counted between two and nine times. The rearrangement uses TRBV6-6 and TRBJ2-7; 8 nucleotides line up with TRBD1. The junction had 11 bases not matched to a gene; V was cut back by 6 bases and J by 7 bases. The germline CDR1 and CDR2 sequences are MNHNY and SVGAGI (reference sequence). The length of the CDR3 is 14 residues. In DNA form, the CDR3 reads TGTGCCAGCAGCCCAGGGCAGGGGGCTGAAGAGCAGTACTTC. Translation gives CASSPGQGAEEQYF.

This clonotype was picked up a small number of times. The CDR3 loop reads CASSFWTGRTEAFF. The CDR3 bases are TGCGCCAGCAGCTTTTGGACGGGGAGAACTGAAGCTTTCTTT. The chain carries TRBV5-1 and TRBJ1-1; D not certain. The germline V and J ends were trimmed by 2 bases and 5 bases, with 13 bases remaining between them. Germline V gene lookup returns CDR1 SGHRS and CDR2 YFSETQ. The CDR3 is 14 residues long.

This clonotype was counted only a few times. The rearrangement joins TRBV18 to TRBJ1-6; the D is unclear. Trimming pared 6 bases from V and 7 bases from J, leaving 16 bases between. The germline gives CDR1 KGHSH, CDR2 LQKENI. The CDR3 runs 15 residues. The CDR3 here is CASSLVVDENSPLHF. In DNA, the CDR3 is TGTGCCAGCTCCCTCGTTGTCGACGAGAATTCACCCCTCCACTTT.

This clonotype occurred many times. The J gene is TRBJ2-1, the V gene TRBV11-2, with 7 bases that match TRBD1. The J segment lost 2 bases and the V segment lost 5 bases, leaving 9 bases of the junction unmatched. The germline gives CDR1 SGHAT, CDR2 FQNNGV. The CDR3 has 16 amino acids. The CDR3 loop reads CASSLLQGSTYNEQFF. As DNA, the CDR3 is TGTGCCAGCAGCCTGCTACAGGGGAGCACCTACAATGAGCAGTTCTTC.

This clonotype was counted a few times. This sequence joins TRBV4-3 and TRBJ2-2; the match to TRBD2 covers 8 bases. CDR3 length: 17 residues. V gave up 3 bases and J gave up 4 bases; unmatched junction bases: 10. Germline V gene data show CDR1 as LGHNA and CDR2 as YSLEER. CDR3 in DNA: TGCGCCAGCAGCCATGCACGGGGACTAGGAGGCACCGGGGAGCTGTTTTTT. Translated, it gives CASSHARGLGGTGELFF.

This rearrangement joins TRBV5-1 to TRBJ1-2, with D maybe TRBD1 (6 bases). The CDR3 is made up of 15 amino acids. V was shortened by 1 base and J by 8 bases, with 18 bases between the two germline ends. Germline loops: CDR1 SGHRS, CDR2 YFSETQ. Here the CDR3 reads CASSLMQQGRRGYTF. For the CDR3, the DNA is TGCGCCAGCAGCTTGATGCAACAGGGCCGTCGGGGCTACACCTTC.